The present T cell receptor beta chain was sequenced within a study of blood T cell repertoires in COVID-19. Assay: immunoSEQ multiplex PCR; the TCRdb copy retains only in-frame clones and omits some. Of hundreds of thousands of clones listed, roughly 89% are singletons. With 0 bases clipped from V and 8 bases from J, the junction kept 12 bases outside the gene matches. CDR1 and CDR2 (germline): MGHRA, YSYEKL. This CDR3 spans 17 amino acids. This clonotype was sampled from a woman between 25 and 40 years old with active or convalescent COVID-19. The sequencing sample was made of peripheral blood. The V and J genes are TRBV4-1 and TRBJ2-3; 9 bases align to TRBD2. The CDR3 protein is CASSQEGRGGASGTQYF. The CDR3 DNA reads as TGCGCCAGCAGCCAAGAAGGGCGCGGGGGGGCTTCGGGTACGCAGTATTTT.